This T cell receptor beta chain was documented in a study of response to subunit inactivated influenza vaccine. Notes on the study in general: Authors suggested each seasonal flu vaccination may recruit only limited numbers of new T cells.

MiXCR, run by TCRdb on the RT-PCR reads, gives a single entry per CDR3 protein. Here the sample spans under 800,000 distinct CDR3 sequences, roughly 14% being singletons. This clonotype came up a few times. Its specificity is not known. This TCR was recovered from a man aged 50 to 60 who received an inactivated influenza vaccine. The specimen was PBMCs from blood, collected 14 to 15 days before vaccination.

The CDR3 DNA is TGCGCCAGCAGTGTCGCCCTGGGGGGGGCTGAAGCTTTCTTT. Protein product: CASSVALGGAEAFF. The chain has TRBV10-2 and TRBJ1-1; D possibly corresponds to TRBD1 (5 bases). The length of the CDR3 is 14 residues. The V gene lost 4 bases and the J gene lost 6 bases, with 15 bases spanning the gap. Germline CDR1 WSHSY, CDR2 SAAADI.